The 12 T cell receptor beta chains given below trace back to one sample, sequenced in a study of T cell changes during pregnancy in multiple sclerosis. Some clones are missing from TCRdb's copy, which holds only in-frame ones; the method was immunoSEQ multiplex PCR. Altogether about 76,000 clones are present, roughly 94% being singletons, with the ten largest covering approximately 0.63%. The specimen comprised peripheral blood, sampled in the third trimester of pregnancy. Receptors originate from a female donor with multiple sclerosis, enrolled in a pregnancy study.

The V gene is TRBV5-4, the J gene TRBJ2-5; tentatively, D is TRBD2 (6 bases). V shed 3 bases and J shed 3 bases, with 9 bases lying between them. CDR1 and CDR2 from the germline V gene are SGHNT and YYREEE (reference sequence). The CDR3 has 13 residues. The CDR3 bases are TGTGCCAGCAGCTCCGGGGGAAAAGAGACCCAGTACTTC. As protein: CASSSGGKETQYF.

The chain links TRBV9 to TRBJ1-1; D is unclear. The germline gives CDR1 SGDLS, CDR2 YYNGEE. The V and J ends lost 4 bases and 4 bases respectively, with 11 bases between them. CDR3 size: 13 residues. This CDR3 reads CASSSLGLTEAFF. The CDR3 DNA reads TGTGCCAGCAGCTCCCTTGGCCTCACTGAAGCTTTCTTT.

This clone appeared a single time. This chain joins TRBV15 and TRBJ1-4; no clear D. This CDR3 is built from 16 residues. The germline gives CDR1 LNHNV, CDR2 YYDKDF (reference sequence). The ends were cut back, 3 bases at V and 6 bases at J, with 17 bases in the middle. For the CDR3, the DNA is TGTGCCACCAGCAGTCCCCAAAGAGGAAGAGATGAAAAACTGTTTTTT. Translating it yields CATSSPQRGRDEKLFF.

J is TRBJ2-5 and V is TRBV2; the D gene is possibly TRBD2 (6 bases). The germline CDR1 and CDR2 sequences are SNHLY and FYNNEI. This CDR3 contains 13 residues. The V end lost 1 base, the J end lost 5 bases, and 8 bases lay between the germline ends. CDR3 sequence reads: CASSEGGEETQYF. Written as DNA, the CDR3 is TGTGCCAGCAGTGAAGGGGGGGAGGAGACCCAGTACTTC.

V gene TRBV2 combines with J gene TRBJ2-7; 15 bases fit TRBD2. This CDR3 contains 16 residues. Germline V CDR1 and CDR2: SNHLY, FYNNEI. The V and J ends lost 4 bases and 2 bases, in that order; junction bases with no gene match: 3. The CDR3 is CASSAGLAGGPYEQYF. In nucleotides, the CDR3 is TGTGCCAGCAGTGCCGGACTAGCGGGGGGGCCCTACGAGCAGTACTTC.

The gene calls are TRBV9 and TRBJ2-3; 9 nucleotides align to TRBD1. V gave up 0 bases and J gave up 6 bases; unmatched junction bases: 14. Germline-derived CDR1 and CDR2 are SGDLS and YYNGEE. CDR3 size: 18 residues. DNA of the CDR3: TGTGCCAGCAGCGTAGGGGCCAGGGACAGGGACTTCTACGATACGCAGTATTTT. It translates to CASSVGARDRDFYDTQYF.

The chain couples TRBV29-1 to TRBJ2-5; TRBD1 matches at 7 bases. The CDR3 consists of 15 residues. Per germline, CDR1 SQVTM and CDR2 ANQGSEA. V lost 7 bases, J lost 2 bases, and 13 bases stayed unmatched. This chain's CDR3 is CSATNPTGKQETQYF. CDR3 nucleotide sequence: TGCAGCGCCACGAACCCGACAGGGAAGCAAGAGACCCAGTACTTC.

The chain carries TRBV5-8 and TRBJ1-6; D is unresolved. Germline V gene sequence: CDR1 SGHTS, CDR2 YDEGEE. This CDR3 is built from 16 residues. V lost 5 bases to trimming and J lost 7 bases, with 19 bases between them. The CDR3 here is CASRDRDPHHNSPLHF. CDR3 coding DNA: TGTGCCAGCAGGGACCGGGATCCGCACCACAATTCACCCCTCCACTTT.

J is TRBJ2-5 and V is TRBV18; 7 bases line up with TRBD1. CDR3 length equals 14 residues. Germline V gene sequence: CDR1 KGHSH, CDR2 LQKENI. The J segment lost 5 bases and the V segment lost 6 bases, leaving 9 bases of the junction unmatched. CDR3 loop: CASSPQQGKETQYF. CDR3 in DNA: TGTGCCAGCTCGCCTCAACAGGGGAAGGAGACCCAGTACTTC.

The CDR3 region has the DNA TGTGCCACCAGCAGTATCGCACAGGGGGCAGAGATAGGGAGAAACATTCAGTACTTC. It is translated as CATSSIAQGAEIGRNIQYF. The V gene is TRBV15, the J gene TRBJ2-4; the match to TRBD1 covers 9 bases. Trimming took 3 bases from V and 6 from J; bases not matched to a gene: 18. Germline CDR1 reads LNHNV; CDR2 reads YYDKDF (reference sequence). There are 19 residues in the CDR3.

The V and J genes are TRBV14 and TRBJ1-2; D not certain. V dropped 0 bases and J dropped 8 bases, with 19 bases sitting between them. The germline V gene has CDR1 SGHDN and CDR2 FVKESK. The CDR3 spans 16 residues. This chain's CDR3 is CASSQDRRPFGEGYTF. The CDR3 coding sequence is TGTGCCAGCAGCCAAGATAGAAGGCCCTTCGGGGAGGGCTACACCTTC.

The chain employs TRBV27 and TRBJ2-5; 8 bases are a match to TRBD2. Germline values: CDR1 MNHEY, CDR2 SMNVEV (reference sequence). With 2 bases clipped from V and 1 base from J, the junction kept 6 bases outside the gene matches. This CDR3 comprises 16 residues. CDR3 coding DNA: TGTGCCAGCAGTTTAGCGGGGGGCACTACCCAAGAGACCCAGTACTTC. Its protein is CASSLAGGTTQETQYF.